The rows below give T cell receptor beta chains drawn from one sample of a study of beta chain features in type 1 diabetes. TCRdb's table, derived via immunoSEQ multiplex PCR, lists solely in-frame clones and lacks some. Of a few hundred thousand clones in the sample, approximately 12% were seen once. Material: naive CD4+ T cells from blood. The receptors come from a woman between 18 and 29 years old with type 1 diabetes. CDR3s include the opening cysteine and the closing phenylalanine or tryptophan. The D gene is left open where the match is weak. Size is omitted from some rows. Given values are once, few, many or a class for expanded clones.

D	V	size	J	DNA	CDR3
TRBD1	TRBV28	-	TRBJ2-3	TGTGCCAGCAGTTCGGGACAGGGGACAGATACGCAGTATTTT	CASSSGQGTDTQYF
-	TRBV9	-	TRBJ2-1	TGTGCCAGCAGCGCGGGGTATGAGCAGTTCTTC	CASSAGYEQFF
-	TRBV20-1	-	TRBJ1-5	TGCAGTGCTCCGGACAGTCATTCCCAGCATTTT	CSAPDSHSQHF
TRBD2	TRBV11-2	-	TRBJ2-5	TGTGCCAGCAGCCCTGGGACTAGCGGGTTCCAAGAGACCCAGTACTTC	CASSPGTSGFQETQYF
TRBD1	TRBV4-1	-	TRBJ2-6	TGCGCCAGCAGCCAAGGATGGACAGGGGGTAGCTCTGGGGCCAACGTCCTGACTTTC	CASSQGWTGGSSGANVLTF
-	TRBV7-9	-	TRBJ2-5	TGTGCCAGCAGCTTAGGTGCGTCCGAGACCCAGTACTTC	CASSLGASETQYF
TRBD1	TRBV30	-	TRBJ2-1	TGTGCCTGGAGTAGGGACAGTGCATACAATGAGCAGTTCTTC	CAWSRDSAYNEQFF
TRBD1	TRBV20-1	few	TRBJ1-2	TGCCTGAAGGGACAGGGATATGGCTACACCTTC	CLKGQGYGYTF
TRBD1	TRBV7-2	few	TRBJ1-2	TGTGCCAGCAGCCCTGGGACAGGGTCGATTCCTTATGGCTACACCTTC	CASSPGTGSIPYGYTF
-	TRBV4-3	-	TRBJ2-7	TGCGCCAGCAGCCCTAATCCCAGGGGCCCCTACGAGCAGTACTTC	CASSPNPRGPYEQYF
-	TRBV21-1	-	TRBJ2-2	TGTGCCAGCAGCCCCCACCGAAGGCCTCCGGACAGGGGAAACACCGGGGAGCTGTTTTTT	CASSPHRRPPDRGNTGELFF
-	TRBV7-9	few	TRBJ2-7	TGTGCCAGCAGCGAAGATGGGGGAGGCGAGCAGTACTTC	CASSEDGGGEQYF
-	TRBV19	few	TRBJ2-2	TGTGCCACCGCCGACAGATCGGCAAACACCGGGGAGCTGTTTTTT	CATADRSANTGELFF
TRBD1	TRBV5-1	-	TRBJ2-5	TGCGCCAGCAATATACCGGGACAGCAAGAGACCCAGTACTTC	CASNIPGQQETQYF
TRBD2	TRBV11-2	-	TRBJ2-4	TGTGCCAGCAGCTTAGTTGCTAGCGGAGAAAACATTCAGTACTTC	CASSLVASGENIQYF
-	TRBV29-1	few	TRBJ2-7	TGCAGCGTTGGGCCATTCGGGGAACCTTCCTACGAGCAGTACTTC	CSVGPFGEPSYEQYF
TRBD2	TRBV7-2	few	TRBJ2-5	TGTGCCAGCAGCCCAGGACTAGCGGGAGGGCCTTTGTACTTC	CASSPGLAGGPLYF
TRBD1	TRBV2	-	TRBJ2-7	TGTGCCAGCAAAGTGGGGACAGGGCAGACCTACGAGCAGTACTTC	CASKVGTGQTYEQYF
-	TRBV29-1	-	TRBJ2-3	TGCAGCGTCGTCACTAGCTCAGATACGCAGTATTTT	CSVVTSSDTQYF
-	TRBV29-1	-	TRBJ2-5	TGCAGCGCTATTCGTGAGGCTGAGGAGTACTTC	CSAIREAEEYF
-	TRBV29-1	-	TRBJ2-5	TGCAGCGTTGATACAGGGCGAGAGACCCAGTACTTC	CSVDTGRETQYF
-	TRBV4-3	-	TRBJ2-3	TGCGCCAGCAGCCCGCGGGGCACTTCAGATACGCAGTATTTT	CASSPRGTSDTQYF